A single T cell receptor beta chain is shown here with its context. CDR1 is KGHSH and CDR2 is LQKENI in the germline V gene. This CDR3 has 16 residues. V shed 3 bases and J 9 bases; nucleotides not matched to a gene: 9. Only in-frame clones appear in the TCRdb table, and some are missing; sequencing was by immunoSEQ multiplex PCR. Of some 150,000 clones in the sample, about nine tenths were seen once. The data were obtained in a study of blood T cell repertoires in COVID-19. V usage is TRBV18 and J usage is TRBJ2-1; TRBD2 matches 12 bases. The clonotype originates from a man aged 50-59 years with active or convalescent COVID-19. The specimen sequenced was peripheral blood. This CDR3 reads CASSPRTSGMFGEQFF. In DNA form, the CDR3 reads TGTGCCAGCTCACCCAGGACTAGCGGGATGTTTGGTGAGCAGTTCTTC.